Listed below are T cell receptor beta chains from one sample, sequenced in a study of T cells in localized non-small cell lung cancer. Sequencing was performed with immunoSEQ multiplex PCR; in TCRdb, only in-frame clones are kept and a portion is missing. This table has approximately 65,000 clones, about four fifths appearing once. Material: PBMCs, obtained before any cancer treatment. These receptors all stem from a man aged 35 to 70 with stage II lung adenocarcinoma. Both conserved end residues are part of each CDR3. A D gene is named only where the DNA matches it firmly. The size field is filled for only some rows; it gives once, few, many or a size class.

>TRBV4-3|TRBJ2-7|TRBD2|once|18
TGCGCCAGCAGCCAAGAGCGGGAAGGGGTAGCGGGTCCAAGTGAGCAGTACTTC
CASSQEREGVAGPSEQYF
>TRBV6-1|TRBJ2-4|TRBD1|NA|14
TGTGCCACCCGACCGGGACAGGCCCGCAACATTCAGTACTTC
CATRPGQARNIQYF
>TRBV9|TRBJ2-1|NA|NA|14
TGTGCCAGCAGCCCCCTCTACTACGGAGGTGAGCAGTTCTTC
CASSPLYYGGEQFF
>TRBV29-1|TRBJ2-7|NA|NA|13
TGCAGCGTTGAAGGATTCCAGGGGAACGAGCAGTACTTC
CSVEGFQGNEQYF
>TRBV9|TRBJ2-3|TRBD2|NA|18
TGTGCCAGCAGCGTAGACCTCGGGGGAGCGGGAGCCACAGATACGCAGTATTTT
CASSVDLGGAGATDTQYF
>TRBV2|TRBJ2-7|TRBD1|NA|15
TGTGCCAGCACAAGGGACAGGGGGCGATCCTACGAGCAGTACTTC
CASTRDRGRSYEQYF
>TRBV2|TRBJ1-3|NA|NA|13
TGTGCCAGCAACAGGGCGACTGGAAACACCATATATTTT
CASNRATGNTIYF
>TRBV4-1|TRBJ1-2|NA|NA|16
TGCGCCAGCAGCCAATACGGCCGTGGGGGTAACTATGGCTACACCTTC
CASSQYGRGGNYGYTF
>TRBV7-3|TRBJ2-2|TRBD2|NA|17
TGTGCCAGCAGCCCCCAATGGGCGGGAGGAAAGACCGGGGAGCTGTTTTTT
CASSPQWAGGKTGELFF
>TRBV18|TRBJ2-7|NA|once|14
TGTGCCAGCTCACCAACGACAGATTCCTACGAGCAGTACTTC
CASSPTTDSYEQYF
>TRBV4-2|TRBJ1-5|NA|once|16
TGTGCCAGCAGCCAAGATAGAGCGGCTCCCAATCAGCCCCAGCATTTT
CASSQDRAAPNQPQHF
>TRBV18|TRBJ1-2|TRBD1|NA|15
TGTGCCAGCTCACCACAGAACAGGGGGAGCTATGGCTACACCTTC
CASSPQNRGSYGYTF
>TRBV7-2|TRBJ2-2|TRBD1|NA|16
TGTGCCAGCAGCTTTTCTGGGACAGGGCGAACTGGGGAGCTGTTTTTT
CASSFSGTGRTGELFF
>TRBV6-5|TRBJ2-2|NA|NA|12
TGTGCCAGCCTAAGAGGCTCCGGGGAGCTGTTTTTT
CASLRGSGELFF
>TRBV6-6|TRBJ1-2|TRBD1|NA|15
TGTGCCAGCATCCAACCGACAGGGAAAAGCTATGGCTACACCTTC
CASIQPTGKSYGYTF
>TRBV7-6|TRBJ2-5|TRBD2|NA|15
TGTGCCAGCAGCCCCGGGACTAGTCCCGCGCAGACCCAGTACTTC
CASSPGTSPAQTQYF
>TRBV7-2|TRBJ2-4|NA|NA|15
TGTGCCAGCAGCTTAGTTGGTTCAACAGGGAACATTCAGTACTTC
CASSLVGSTGNIQYF
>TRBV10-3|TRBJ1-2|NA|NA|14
TGTGCCATCAGTGAATTTTCAGGGGCTGGTGGCTACACCTTC
CAISEFSGAGGYTF
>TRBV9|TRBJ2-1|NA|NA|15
TGTGCCAGCAGCCCAAGGGGGGGTCTTGACAATGAGCAGTTCTTC
CASSPRGGLDNEQFF
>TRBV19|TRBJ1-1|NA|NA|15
TGTGCCAGTAGTATAGATGGGGGGCGTTACACTGAAGCTTTCTTT
CASSIDGGRYTEAFF
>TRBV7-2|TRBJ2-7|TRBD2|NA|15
TGTGCCAGCAGCTTAGTAGGAGCGGGAGGCTCCGAGCAGTACTTC
CASSLVGAGGSEQYF
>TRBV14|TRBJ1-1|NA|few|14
TGTGCCAGCAGCCTCTTGGGGGGCGCCGGTAAGCAGAGCTTT
CASSLLGGAGKQSF
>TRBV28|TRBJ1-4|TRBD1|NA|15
TGTGCCAGCACCACGTCAGGGGGGGGTAATGAAAAACTGTTTTTT
CASTTSGGGNEKLFF
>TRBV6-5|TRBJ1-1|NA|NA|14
TGTGCCAGCAGTTACAAGGGGATGAACACTGAAGCTTTCTTT
CASSYKGMNTEAFF
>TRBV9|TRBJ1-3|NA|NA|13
TGTGCCAGCAGCGTCGATTTAAGAAACACCATATATTTT
CASSVDLRNTIYF
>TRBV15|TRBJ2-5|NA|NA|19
TGTGCCACCAGCAGAGGGAGGCTGGGGGGCTCCTGGGCGCAAGAGACCCAGTACTTC
CATSRGRLGGSWAQETQYF
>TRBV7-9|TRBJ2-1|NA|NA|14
TGTGCCAGCAGCTTAGAGGACGGTCACAATGAGCAGTTCTTC
CASSLEDGHNEQFF
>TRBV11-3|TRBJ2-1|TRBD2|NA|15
TGTGCCAGCAGCTTAGGCGGGAGGGATTACAATGAGCAGTTCTTC
CASSLGGRDYNEQFF
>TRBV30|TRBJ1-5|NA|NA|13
TGTGCCTGGAGTACCCAGCCTAATCAGCCCCAGCATTTT
CAWSTQPNQPQHF
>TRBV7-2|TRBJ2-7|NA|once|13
TGTGCCAGCAGCCCGGACAGCTACTACGAGCAGTACTTC
CASSPDSYYEQYF
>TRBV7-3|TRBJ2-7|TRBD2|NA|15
TGTGCCAGCAGCCCGGGACTAGCTCCGAGCGGCGAGCAGTACTTC
CASSPGLAPSGEQYF
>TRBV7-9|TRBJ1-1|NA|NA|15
TGTGCCAGCAGCATGGACCGGGGGCTGAACACTGAAGCTTTCTTT
CASSMDRGLNTEAFF
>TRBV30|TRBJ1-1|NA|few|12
TGTGCCTGGAGTGTAAACGATCCTGAAGCTTTCTTT
CAWSVNDPEAFF
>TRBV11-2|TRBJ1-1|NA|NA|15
TGTGCCAGCAGCGACTATAGGGGGGAGAACACTGAAGCTTTCTTT
CASSDYRGENTEAFF
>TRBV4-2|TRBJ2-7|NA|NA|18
TGTGCCAGCAGCCAAGAATTAACTAGCAAATTAATTGGTTCCGAGCAGTACTTC
CASSQELTSKLIGSEQYF
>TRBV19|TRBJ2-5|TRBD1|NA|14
TGTGCCAGTAGTAGAGACAGGGAGCAAGAGACCCAGTACTTC
CASSRDREQETQYF
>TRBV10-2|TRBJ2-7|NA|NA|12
TGCGCCAGCAGCGGGAACCAGTACGAGCAGTACTTC
CASSGNQYEQYF
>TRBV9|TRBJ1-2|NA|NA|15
TGTGCCAGCAGCGTAGGAAGGGGTGATAACTATGGCTACACCTTC
CASSVGRGDNYGYTF
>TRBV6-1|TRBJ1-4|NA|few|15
TGTGCCAGCAGTGAGTGGGGGGGAGCTAATGAAAAACTGTTTTTT
CASSEWGGANEKLFF
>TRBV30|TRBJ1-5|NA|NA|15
TGTGCCTGGAGTGGGGCATCCTTAGGCAATCAGCCCCAGCATTTT
CAWSGASLGNQPQHF
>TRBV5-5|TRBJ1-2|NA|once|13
TGTGCCAGCAGCTTGGACATCAACTATGGCTACACCTTC
CASSLDINYGYTF
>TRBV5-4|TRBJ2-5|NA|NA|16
TGTGCCAGCAGCCGAGGGTTCTCCGAGGGGCAAGAGACCCAGTACTTC
CASSRGFSEGQETQYF
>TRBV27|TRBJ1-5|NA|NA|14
TGTGCCAGCAGTCCCAATGGGTTATATCAGCCCCAGCATTTT
CASSPNGLYQPQHF
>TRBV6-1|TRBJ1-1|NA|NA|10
TGTGCCAGCAGAAGGGCTGAAGCTTTCTTT
CASRRAEAFF
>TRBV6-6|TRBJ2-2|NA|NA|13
TGTGCCAGCAGTTATAAGCTCACCGGGGAGCTGTTTTTT
CASSYKLTGELFF
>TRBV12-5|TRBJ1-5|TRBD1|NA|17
TGTGCTAGTGGTTTGATGGCAGGGGGCCAACTAAATCAGCCCCAGCATTTT
CASGLMAGGQLNQPQHF
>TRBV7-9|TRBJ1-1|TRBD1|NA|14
TGTGCCAGCAGCTCCGGACAGGTGAACACTGAAGCTTTCTTT
CASSSGQVNTEAFF
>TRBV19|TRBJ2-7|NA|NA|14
TGTGCCAGTAGTCTGTCTAGGCCGCCGTACGAGCAGTACTTC
CASSLSRPPYEQYF
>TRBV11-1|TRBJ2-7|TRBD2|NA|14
TGTGCCAGCAGCCCTCCCGGGGGGAACTACGAGCAGTACTTC
CASSPPGGNYEQYF
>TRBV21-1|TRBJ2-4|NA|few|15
TGTGCCAGGACGTCGGCTAGGAGGGCCAAAAACATTCAGTACTTC
CARTSARRAKNIQYF
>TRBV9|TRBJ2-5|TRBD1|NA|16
TGTGCCAGCAGCGCGAAGGGACAGGGGTCCCAAGAGACCCAGTACTTC
CASSAKGQGSQETQYF
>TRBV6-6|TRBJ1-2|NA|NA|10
TGTGCCAGCGGCGAGGTTGGCTACACCTTC
CASGEVGYTF
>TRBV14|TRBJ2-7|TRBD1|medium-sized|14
TGTGCCAGCAGCCCGGACAGGGGGCACTACGAGCAGTACTTC
CASSPDRGHYEQYF
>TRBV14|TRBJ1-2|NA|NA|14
TGTGCCAGCAGCCAAGTGCCAGGGCCCTCAGGCTACACCTTC
CASSQVPGPSGYTF
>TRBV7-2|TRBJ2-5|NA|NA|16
TGTGCCAGCAGCTTAGGGGGAGGGGGGACAAGGGAGACCCAGTACTTC
CASSLGGGGTRETQYF